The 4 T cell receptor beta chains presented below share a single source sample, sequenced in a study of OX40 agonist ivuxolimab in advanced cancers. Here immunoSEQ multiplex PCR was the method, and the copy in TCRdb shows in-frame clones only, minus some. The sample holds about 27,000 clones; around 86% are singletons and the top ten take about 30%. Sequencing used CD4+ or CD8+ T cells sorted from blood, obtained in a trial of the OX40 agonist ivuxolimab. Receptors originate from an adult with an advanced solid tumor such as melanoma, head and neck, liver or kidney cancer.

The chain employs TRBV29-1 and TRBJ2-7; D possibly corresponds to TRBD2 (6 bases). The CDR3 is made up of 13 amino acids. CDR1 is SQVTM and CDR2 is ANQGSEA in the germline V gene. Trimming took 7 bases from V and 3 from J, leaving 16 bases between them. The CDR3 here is CSGQGGEGYEQYF. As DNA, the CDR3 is TGCAGCGGTCAGGGAGGTGAAGGCTACGAGCAGTACTTC.

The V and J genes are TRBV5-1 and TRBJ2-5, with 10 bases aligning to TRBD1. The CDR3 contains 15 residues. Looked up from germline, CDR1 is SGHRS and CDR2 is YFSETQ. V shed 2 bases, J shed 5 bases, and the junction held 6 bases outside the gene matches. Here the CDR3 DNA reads TGCGCCAGCAGCTTAAGGGGGACAGGGGTGGAGACCCAGTACTTC. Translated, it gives CASSLRGTGVETQYF.

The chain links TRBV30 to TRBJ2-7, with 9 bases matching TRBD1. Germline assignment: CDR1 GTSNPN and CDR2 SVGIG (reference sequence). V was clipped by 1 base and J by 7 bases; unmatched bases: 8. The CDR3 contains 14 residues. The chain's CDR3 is CAWSGGTGRQEQYF. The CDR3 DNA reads TGTGCCTGGAGTGGAGGGACAGGGAGACAAGAGCAGTACTTC.

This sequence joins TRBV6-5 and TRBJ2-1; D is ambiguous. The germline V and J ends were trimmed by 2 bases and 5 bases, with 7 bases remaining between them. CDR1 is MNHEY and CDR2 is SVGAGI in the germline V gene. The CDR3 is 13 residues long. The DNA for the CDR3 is TGTGCCAGCAGTTACACCGACAACAATGAGCAGTTCTTC. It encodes CASSYTDNNEQFF.